The 25 T cell receptor beta chains below were found in one sample sequenced in a study of T cells after yellow fever vaccination. TCRdb itself ran the 5' RACE reads through MiXCR, one entry per CDR3 protein. The sample shows 610,000 or so distinct CDR3 sequences, 12% of them seen only once. This material consisted of PBMCs, taken on the day of the yellow fever booster vaccination. The source of these receptors is a man aged 25 to 40 who received the YFV17D yellow fever vaccine.

This clonotype occurred a few times. V gene TRBV6-5 combines with J gene TRBJ1-1; D gene ambiguous. V dropped 2 bases and J dropped 0 bases, with 10 bases sitting between them. This CDR3 is 15 amino acids long. Germline-derived CDR1 and CDR2 are MNHEY and SVGAGI. The CDR3 here is CASSYLGVLNTEAFF. CDR3 bases: TGTGCCAGCAGTTACCTCGGGGTCTTGAACACTGAAGCTTTCTTT.

This clonotype came up a few times. This chain joins TRBV7-2 and TRBJ2-3; 8 bases fit TRBD2. This CDR3 has 15 residues. Per the germline V gene, CDR1 is SGHTA and CDR2 is FQGNSA. Germline trimming cut 3 bases from V and 1 base from J; bases unmatched to any gene: 3. The CDR3 sequence: CASSFGSGGTDTQYF. The CDR3 coding sequence is TGTGCCAGCAGCTTTGGTAGCGGGGGCACAGATACGCAGTATTTT.

This CDR3 is CSARSLAGDTQYF. The DNA for the CDR3 is TGCAGTGCTAGATCGCTTGCGGGAGATACGCAGTATTTT. The chain has TRBV20-1 and TRBJ2-3; maybe TRBD2 (5 bases). CDR1 and CDR2 from the germline V gene are DFQATT and SNEGSKA (reference sequence). The CDR3 contains 13 residues. The ends were cut back, 2 bases at V and 5 bases at J, with 11 bases in the middle.

For this clonotype: At one of its ends the junction is not consistent with the germline gene, which may arise from a read error. This chain links TRBV28 with TRBJ1-2, with 10 bases that match TRBD1. The CDR3 has 18 residues. Germline V lookup: CDR1 MDHEN, CDR2 SYDVKM. As DNA, the CDR3 is TGTGCCAGCAAAAACTTCCCGGGACAGGGGACCAATAACTATGGCCACACCTTC. Its protein is CASKNFPGQGTNNYGHTF.

This sequence joins TRBV5-5 and TRBJ1-5; possible D gene TRBD1, 6 bases. In germline, CDR1 is SGHKS, CDR2 YYEKEE (reference sequence). V was pared by 2 bases and J by 6 bases, with 24 bases between. The CDR3 runs 18 residues. CDR3 sequence (DNA): TGTGCCAGCAGCTTTCTACAGGGTGGATTCATGAACAGTCAGCCCCAGCATTTT. Residues: CASSFLQGGFMNSQPQHF. Full variable domain (remainder filled in from reference TRBV5-5 and TRBJ1-5): DAGVTQSPTHLIKTRGQQVTLRCSPISGHKSVSWYQQVLGQGPQFIFQYYEKEERGRGNFPDRFSARQFPNYSSELNVNALLLGDSALYLCASSFLQGGFMNSQPQHFGDGTRLSIL.

The J gene is TRBJ1-2, the V gene TRBV12-3 or TRBV12-4, with D hard to call. The CDR3 extends over 15 amino acids. Trimming left V 2 bases short and J 0 bases short, with 10 bases between. DNA for the CDR3: TGTGCCAGCAGTTTAATGTCCGGTACTAACTATGGCTACACCTTC. Its translation is CASSLMSGTNYGYTF.

The sample holds a few counts of this clonotype. V usage is TRBV28 and J usage is TRBJ2-7, with no clear D. V lost 4 bases to trimming and J lost 3 bases, with 16 bases between them. Germline assignment: CDR1 MDHEN and CDR2 SYDVKM. This CDR3 spans 15 amino acids. The CDR3 DNA is TGTGCCAGCAGTTCCACAGAACTTGGGGACTACGAGCAGTACTTC. Protein product: CASSSTELGDYEQYF.

This sequence joins TRBV19 and TRBJ1-6; the D is unclear. The ends were cut back, 1 base at V and 7 bases at J, with 5 bases in the middle. The V gene's germline CDR1 is LNHDA and CDR2 SQIVND (reference sequence). This CDR3 has 13 amino acids. The CDR3 protein is CASSIATNSPLHF. CDR3 coding DNA: TGTGCCAGTAGTATAGCGACGAATTCACCCCTCCACTTT.

This clonotype was seen a handful of times. The chain has TRBV10-1 and TRBJ2-7, with D hard to call. The germline V and J ends were trimmed by 0 bases and 0 bases, with 3 bases remaining between them. Germline CDR1 WNHNN, CDR2 SYGVQD (reference sequence). The CDR3 consists of 13 residues. CDR3 nucleotide sequence: TGCGCCAGCAGTGAGTCGAGCTCCTACGAGCAGTACTTC. It is translated as CASSESSSYEQYF.

This clonotype was observed a few times. The V call is TRBV20-1, the J call TRBJ2-5, with 8 bases lining up with TRBD2. CDR1 and CDR2 from the germline V gene are DFQATT and SNEGSKA (reference sequence). This CDR3 is 16 amino acids long. The V gene end was trimmed by 5 bases and the J gene end by 2 bases; junction bases not matched to a gene: 13. This CDR3 is CSASDDGRATQETQYF. The CDR3 DNA reads as TGCAGTGCTTCAGATGACGGGAGGGCCACTCAAGAGACCCAGTACTTC.

This clonotype was counted a few times. The chain is built from TRBV30 and TRBJ2-7, with no clear D. CDR1 GTSNPN and CDR2 SVGIG come from the germline V gene (reference sequence). The CDR3 contains 13 residues. Trimming took off 0 bases at V and 1 base at J, with 7 bases between the two ends. In nucleotides, the CDR3 is TGTGCCTGGAGTGTGGGTGGATCCTACGAGCAGTACTTC. Amino acids: CAWSVGGSYEQYF.

This clonotype appeared a few times. CDR3 region: CASSSVDQETQYF. CDR3 bases: TGTGCCAGCAGCTCGGTGGATCAAGAGACCCAGTACTTC. The chain is built from TRBV11-2 and TRBJ2-5, with D hard to call. CDR1 SGHAT and CDR2 FQNNGV come from the germline V gene. V was clipped by 4 bases and J by 2 bases, with 8 bases between them. There are 13 residues in the CDR3.

The genes are TRBV20-1 and TRBJ2-1; TRBD2 matches at 9 bases. Unmatched junction bases numbered 12, after V lost 0 bases and J lost 3 bases. The CDR3 covers 18 residues. The germline gives CDR1 DFQATT, CDR2 SNEGSKA (reference sequence). CDR3 region: CSARDGLLAGGYYNEQFF. The CDR3 bases are TGCAGTGCTAGAGATGGGTTGTTGGCGGGAGGGTACTACAATGAGCAGTTCTTC.

The V and J genes are TRBV29-1 and TRBJ2-3, with 9 bases matching TRBD1. This CDR3 is 13 amino acids long. CDR1 is SQVTM and CDR2 is ANQGSEA in the germline V gene. Germline trimming cut 6 bases from V and 5 bases from J; bases unmatched to any gene: 6. As DNA, the CDR3 is TGCAGCGTCCAACAGGGGGCCGGAGATACGCAGTATTTT. It yields the protein CSVQQGAGDTQYF.

This clonotype appeared a few times. V and J are TRBV7-4 and TRBJ2-2, with D maybe TRBD2 (6 bases). V lost 5 bases to trimming and J lost 0 bases, with 13 bases between them. The CDR3 is made up of 16 amino acids. Per germline, CDR1 SGHVT and CDR2 SQSDAQ. CDR3 sequence reads: CASSQLAFSNTGELFF. CDR3 sequence (DNA): TGTGCCAGCAGCCAACTAGCTTTTTCGAACACCGGGGAGCTGTTTTTT. Full variable domain (outside the CDR3, taken from reference TRBV7-4 and TRBJ2-2): GAGVSQSPRYKVAKRGRDVALRCDSISGHVTLYWYRQTLGQGSEVLTYSQSDAQRDKSGRPSGRFSAERPERSVSTLKIQRTEQGDSAVYLCASSQLAFSNTGELFFGEGSRLTVL.

V gene TRBV29-1 combines with J gene TRBJ2-5; 12 nucleotides match TRBD2. Germline CDR1 reads SQVTM; CDR2 reads ANQGSEA. The CDR3 consists of 14 residues. This CDR3 reads CTGGGLAGQETQYF. The CDR3, as DNA: TGCACTGGGGGGGGACTAGCGGGCCAAGAGACCCAGTACTTC. Looking up the rest from reference TRBV29-1 and TRBJ2-5 gives the full variable domain: SAVISQKPSRDICQRGTSLTIQCQVDSQVTMMFWYRQQPGQSLTLIATANQGSEATYESGFVIDKFPISRPNLTFSTLTVSNMSPEDSSIYLCTGGGLAGQETQYFGPGTRLLVL.

A few counts support this clonotype. The V and J genes are TRBV29-1 and TRBJ1-1; the D gene is possibly TRBD1 (5 bases). Germline-derived CDR1 and CDR2 are SQVTM and ANQGSEA. V was pared by 3 bases and J by 1 base, with 12 bases between. The CDR3 sequence is 14 residues long. CDR3 in amino acids: CSVEGDPGNTEAFF. The CDR3, as DNA: TGCAGCGTTGAGGGGGACCCGGGGAACACTGAAGCTTTCTTT. The whole variable domain, filled in from reference TRBV29-1 and TRBJ1-1, reads SAVISQKPSRDICQRGTSLTIQCQVDSQVTMMFWYRQQPGQSLTLIATANQGSEATYESGFVIDKFPISRPNLTFSTLTVSNMSPEDSSIYLCSVEGDPGNTEAFFGQGTRLTVV.

This clonotype has more than one count but fewer than ten. This chain uses TRBV3-1 with TRBJ1-1; D may be TRBD1 (6 bases). The germline CDR1 and CDR2 sequences are LGHDT and YNNKEL (reference sequence). Trimming removed 4 bases from V and 0 bases from J, with 15 bases in between. This CDR3 has 16 amino acids. The CDR3, as DNA: TGTGCCAGCAGCCTCACAGGAGGGGGGATGAACACTGAAGCTTTCTTT. Translated: CASSLTGGGMNTEAFF. The full variable domain, completed using reference TRBV3-1 and TRBJ1-1, is DTAVSQTPKYLVTQMGNDKSIKCEQNLGHDTMYWYKQDSKKFLKIMFSYNNKELIINETVPNRFSPKSPDKAHLNLHINSLELGDSAVYFCASSLTGGGMNTEAFFGQGTRLTVV.

The sample holds a few counts of this clonotype. V usage is TRBV7-2 and J usage is TRBJ2-1; no clear D gene. V lost 6 bases and J lost 6, with 15 bases in between. The CDR3 covers 14 residues. CDR1 and CDR2 (germline): SGHTA, FQGNSA. This CDR3 is CASRKMGMGNEQFF. CDR3 in DNA: TGTGCCAGCAGAAAAATGGGGATGGGCAATGAGCAGTTCTTC.

The rearrangement links TRBV7-9 to TRBJ2-1; D assignment may be TRBD1 or TRBD2 (5 bases each). V shed 11 bases and J shed 0 bases, with 17 bases lying between them. The CDR3 has 15 amino acids. CDR1 and CDR2 from the germline V gene are SEHNR and FQNEAQ (reference sequence). The CDR3 region is CALRGDPGSYNEQFF. The CDR3 DNA reads TGTGCCTTACGTGGGGACCCAGGCTCCTACAATGAGCAGTTCTTC.

This clonotype was seen a handful of times. The chain has TRBV18 and TRBJ2-5; no clear D. Germline CDR1 KGHSH, CDR2 LQKENI. This CDR3 comprises 20 residues. Trimming left V 5 bases short and J 2 bases short, with 30 bases between. The CDR3 here is CASSGPVEGGKAGTQETQYF. Written as DNA, the CDR3 is TGTGCCAGCTCAGGCCCAGTGGAAGGTGGGAAGGCAGGAACGCAAGAGACCCAGTACTTC.

CDR3 nucleotides: TGTGCCAGCAGCCAGGACAGGGGGCTTTGGGAGACCCAGTACTTC. This sequence encodes CASSQDRGLWETQYF. J is TRBJ2-5 and V is TRBV7-9; 11 positions match TRBD1. V lost 5 bases and J lost 5; bases outside the gene matches: 7. Germline assignment: CDR1 SEHNR and CDR2 FQNEAQ (reference sequence). This CDR3 has 15 residues.

There are many counts of this clonotype. The rearrangement uses TRBV11-2 and TRBJ2-7; D gene ambiguous. The CDR3 contains 14 residues. CDR1 is SGHAT, CDR2 FQNNGV, per germline. Trimming took 0 bases from V and 9 from J, leaving 15 bases between them. The CDR3 coding sequence is TGTGCCAGCAGCTTAGAGGCGCCATTTACGGTGCAGTACTTC. Translating it yields CASSLEAPFTVQYF.

V is TRBV5-1 and J is TRBJ1-3, with no clear D. Germline CDR1 SGHRS, CDR2 YFSETQ. The V and J ends lost 4 bases and 4 bases respectively, with 12 bases between them. There are 14 residues in the CDR3. The CDR3 region has the DNA TGCGCCAGCAGCGGAGGACTGGAAGGAAACACCATATATTTT. Translation: CASSGGLEGNTIYF. Full variable domain (rest looked up from reference TRBV5-1 and TRBJ1-3): KAGVTQTPRYLIKTRGQQVTLSCSPISGHRSVSWYQQTPGQGLQFLFEYFSETQRNKGNFPGRFSGRQFSNSRSEMNVSTLELGDSALYLCASSGGLEGNTIYFGEGSWLTVV.

This clonotype has at least ten counts. The chain carries TRBV6-5 and TRBJ2-2; maybe TRBD2 (6 bases). The CDR3 consists of 16 residues. Germline V gives CDR1 MNHEY, CDR2 SVGAGI. Trimming cost V 2 bases and J 1 base, with 11 bases left between them. CDR3 bases: TGTGCCAGCAGTTACCGCCCGCGGGAGAACACCGGGGAGCTGTTTTTT. This sequence encodes CASSYRPRENTGELFF.